This T cell receptor beta chain was retrieved from a study of cytomegalovirus exposure and HLA in healthy donors. Broader study findings: An analysis was carried out later, and it reportedly showed fewer N-insertions in an Asian-associated ancestry cluster than the approximately 610-donor mean. An observed cluster of highly shared sequence variants was recorded as a likely sequencing artifact.

In its sample, this clone was seen a few times. Its matching antigen is unknown. At the time of sampling, donors were nominally healthy, though unrecorded immune exposures were likely. Germline assignment: CDR1 MNHNS and CDR2 SASEGT. The CDR3 contains 14 residues. V shed 2 bases and J shed 6 bases, with 11 bases lying between them. PCR involved 60 Vbeta and 13 Jbeta primers. TCRdb keeps only in-frame clones here, not all; method: immunoSEQ multiplex PCR. The sample lists more than 95,000 clones; roughly 17% were seen once. The source material was PBMCs. The rearrangement joins TRBV6-1 to TRBJ2-1; D is unresolved. This receptor was obtained from a female donor in good health and CMV-seropositive. CDR3 in DNA: TGTGCCAGCAGTGAAATCTATCGGGTCAATGAGCAGTTCTTC. It translates to CASSEIYRVNEQFF.